What follows are 5 T cell receptor beta chains derived from one specimen sequenced in a study of identical twins. TCRdb analysed the 5' RACE reads with MiXCR anew, one entry per CDR3 protein. The sample yields roughly 1.6 million distinct CDR3 sequences, around a third seen once. The source material was cord blood. Receptor source: a newborn girl in good health.

Turning to this clonotype: This may come from a read error, since a much larger clone is one base off. The J gene is TRBJ2-1, the V gene TRBV29-1; 7 bases are shared with TRBD2. CDR3 length: 13 amino acids. In germline, CDR1 is SQVTM, CDR2 ANQGSEA. V shed 3 bases and J 13 bases; nucleotides not matched to a gene: 12. For the CDR3, the DNA is TGCAGCGTTGAGGCTAGCGGCCAAGAGACCCAGTTCTTC. It encodes CSVEASGQETQFF.

This clonotype was observed a handful of times. A much larger clone lies one base from this, so it may be a read error. The chain employs TRBV11-1 and TRBJ2-7, with 7 bases identical to TRBD1. CDR1 is SGHAT and CDR2 is FQDESV in the germline V gene (reference sequence). The CDR3 is 12 residues long. The CDR3, as DNA: TGTGTCAGCAGCAAGACAGGGTACGAGCAGTACTTC. This codes for CVSSKTGYEQYF.

This clonotype was seen a handful of times. The V and J genes are TRBV6-2 or TRBV6-3 and TRBJ2-1; D unclear. The CDR3 is made up of 13 amino acids. The V gene lost 5 bases and the J gene lost 4 bases, with 9 bases spanning the gap. The germline V gene has CDR1 MNHEY and CDR2 SVGEGT. The CDR3 protein is CASSPSRYNEQFF. In DNA form, the CDR3 reads TGTGCCAGCAGTCCAAGTCGGTACAATGAGCAGTTCTTC.

The rearrangement uses TRBV20-1 and TRBJ1-1; possibly TRBD1 for D (5 bases). Germline CDR1 reads DFQATT; CDR2 reads SNEGSKA (reference sequence). Between the trimmed V and J ends, which lost 5 bases and 1 base, there was a span of 17 bases. This CDR3 is 15 amino acids long. CDR3 coding DNA: TGCAGTGCTCCGGGACGGACGTTTTCGAACACTGAAGCTTTCTTT. Residues: CSAPGRTFSNTEAFF.

This clonotype was counted a few times. The V call is TRBV2, the J call TRBJ2-7, with 9 bases identical to TRBD2. Germline V gives CDR1 SNHLY, CDR2 FYNNEI. The CDR3 consists of 16 residues. The ends lost 6 bases at V and 1 base at J; junction bases unmatched: 10. CDR3 region: CASSTTPSGTSYEQYF. The DNA for the CDR3 is TGTGCCAGCAGCACCACTCCTAGCGGGACTTCCTACGAGCAGTACTTC.